The 25 T cell receptor beta chains given below trace back to one sample, sequenced in a study of lymphopenia after photon versus proton radiotherapy. Profiling relied on immunoSEQ multiplex PCR, and the TCRdb table lists in-frame clones only, not all of them. The profile covers around 26,000 clones, with over 80% appearing a single time and about 20% taken by the ten largest. The sequencing here drew on peripheral blood, taken from a patient treated with proton-based radiotherapy. The receptors were sampled from a woman aged 65 to 85 with pancreatic cancer.

V and J are TRBV6-5 and TRBJ1-2; the match to TRBD1 covers 9 bases. V lost 6 bases to trimming and J lost 4 bases; unmatched junction nucleotides: 3. The length of the CDR3 is 13 residues. Germline-derived CDR1 and CDR2 are MNHEY and SVGAGI. CDR3 loop: CASSETGGYGYTF. Here the CDR3 DNA reads TGTGCCAGCAGCGAGACAGGGGGCTATGGCTACACCTTC.

This clone was counted once. The chain links TRBV7-3 to TRBJ1-1; D remains ambiguous. V lost 5 bases to trimming and J lost 12 bases, with 13 bases between them. Germline V gene lookup returns CDR1 SGHTA and CDR2 FQGTGA. CDR3 length: 11 residues. The CDR3 loop is CASSPTDQPFF. Written as DNA, the CDR3 is TGTGCCAGCAGCCCAACAGACCAGCCTTTCTTT. Looking up the rest from reference TRBV7-3 and TRBJ1-1 gives the full variable domain: GAGVSQTPSNKVTEKGKYVELRCDPISGHTALYWYRQSLGQGPEFLIYFQGTGAADDSGLPNDRFFAVRPEGSVSTLKIQRTERGDSAVYLCASSPTDQPFFGQGTRLTVV.

The rearrangement uses TRBV25-1 and TRBJ2-7; 9 nucleotides match TRBD1. V shed 1 base and J 5 bases; nucleotides not matched to a gene: 6. Germline lookup yields CDR1 MGHDK and CDR2 SYGVNS. This CDR3 is built from 15 residues. This chain's CDR3 is CASSESGTGSDEQYF. CDR3 coding DNA: TGTGCCAGCAGTGAATCTGGGACAGGGTCAGACGAGCAGTACTTC.

V is TRBV7-3 and J is TRBJ2-3, with TRBD1 matching 7 bases. Germline CDR1 is SGHTA and CDR2 is FQGTGA. This CDR3 comprises 14 residues. The ends lost 5 bases at V and 4 bases at J; junction bases unmatched: 6. The CDR3 is CASSLDRVADTQYF. The CDR3 nucleotides read TGTGCCAGCAGCCTAGACAGGGTCGCAGATACGCAGTATTTT.

The chain has TRBV29-1 and TRBJ2-7; 9 bases match TRBD1. Trimming cost V 2 bases and J 7 bases; bases outside gene matches: 9. Looked up from germline, CDR1 is SQVTM and CDR2 is ANQGSEA. The CDR3 covers 14 residues. CDR3 sequence (DNA): TGCAGCGTTGAAAGGACAGGGGCTTTTGTGGAGCAGTACTTC. Translation gives CSVERTGAFVEQYF.

The chain joins TRBV7-9 to TRBJ1-6; no clear D gene. CDR1 SEHNR and CDR2 FQNEAQ come from the germline V gene (reference sequence). Trimming took 1 base from V and 0 from J, leaving 4 bases between them. There are 15 residues in the CDR3. The CDR3 spells CASSLGSSYNSPLHF. The CDR3 region has the DNA TGTGCCAGCAGCTTAGGGAGCTCCTATAATTCACCCCTCCACTTT.

The chain uses TRBV30 and TRBJ2-3; possible D gene TRBD2, 6 bases. The CDR3 is made up of 16 amino acids. Trimming shortened V by 0 bases and J by 3 bases, and 16 bases separated the two germline ends. Germline V gene sequence: CDR1 GTSNPN, CDR2 SVGIG (reference sequence). The CDR3 DNA reads TGTGCCTGGAGTGTACCTGGCGGGGCGAGGACAGATACGCAGTATTTT. Translation gives CAWSVPGGARTDTQYF.

The chain links TRBV7-9 to TRBJ2-1; the match to TRBD2 covers 12 bases. This CDR3 comprises 15 residues. V trimming: 3 bases; J trimming: 4 bases; junction bases outside the gene matches: 1. From germline, CDR1 is SEHNR and CDR2 FQNEAQ (reference sequence). CDR3 sequence (DNA): TGTGCCAGCAGCTTCGGGACTAGCGGGTACAATGAGCAGTTCTTC. It specifies CASSFGTSGYNEQFF.

The chain uses TRBV5-4 and TRBJ2-5; 8 nucleotides line up with TRBD2. Trimming cost V 3 bases and J 2 bases; bases outside gene matches: 9. CDR1 SGHNT and CDR2 YYREEE come from the germline V gene (reference sequence). The CDR3 covers 16 residues. The CDR3 nucleotides are TGTGCCAGCAGCTGGGCATCAGCGGGAGTACAAGAGACCCAGTACTTC. It translates to CASSWASAGVQETQYF. The full variable domain, its missing parts supplied by reference TRBV5-4 and TRBJ2-5, is ETGVTQSPTHLIKTRGQQVTLRCSSQSGHNTVSWYQQALGQGPQFIFQYYREEENGRGNFPPRFSGLQFPNYSSELNVNALELDDSALYLCASSWASAGVQETQYFGPGTRLLVL.

The genes are TRBV28 and TRBJ2-1; D is undetermined. Trimming stripped 4 bases from V and 0 bases from J, with 7 bases between. The CDR3 length is 14 residues. In germline, CDR1 is MDHEN, CDR2 SYDVKM. As DNA, the CDR3 is TGTGCCAGCAGTTCGATAGGCTCCTACAATGAGCAGTTCTTC. It is translated as CASSSIGSYNEQFF.

This clone is a singleton in its sample. The chain recombines TRBV12-5 with TRBJ2-2; D uncertain. Trimming removed 6 bases from V and 0 bases from J, with 5 bases in between. CDR1 and CDR2 from the germline V gene are LGHNT and FRNRAP. The CDR3 spans 13 residues. This CDR3 is CASGVPNTGELFF. The CDR3 coding sequence is TGTGCTAGTGGAGTTCCGAACACCGGGGAGCTGTTTTTT. Together with reference TRBV12-5 and TRBJ2-2, the CDR3 gives the full variable domain: DARVTQTPRHKVTEMGQEVTMRCQPILGHNTVFWYRQTMMQGLELLAYFRNRAPLDDSGMPKDRFSAEMPDATLATLKIQPSEPRDSAVYFCASGVPNTGELFFGEGSRLTVL.

The V call is TRBV19, the J call TRBJ2-5, with D tentatively TRBD1 or TRBD2 (5 bases each). The CDR3 is 15 amino acids. The germline V gene encodes CDR1 LNHDA and CDR2 SQIVND (reference sequence). Trimming took 2 bases from V and 1 from J, leaving 11 bases between them. CDR3 amino acids: CASSISLGGQETQYF. In nucleotides, the CDR3 is TGTGCCAGTAGTATATCGCTTGGGGGCCAAGAGACCCAGTACTTC.

This clone was observed once. V gene TRBV11-3 combines with J gene TRBJ1-1; D gene unclear. The CDR3 extends over 14 amino acids. Germline V gene data show CDR1 as SGHNT and CDR2 as YENEEA. Trimming took 4 bases from V and 1 from J, leaving 10 bases between them. This chain's CDR3 is CASSSRERNTEAFF. CDR3 coding DNA: TGTGCCAGCAGCTCCCGGGAGAGGAACACTGAAGCTTTCTTT. The whole variable domain, filled in from reference TRBV11-3 and TRBJ1-1, reads EAGVVQSPRYKIIEKKQPVAFWCNPISGHNTLYWYLQNLGQGPELLIRYENEEAVDDSQLPKDRFSAERLKGVDSTLKIQPAELGDSAVYLCASSSRERNTEAFFGQGTRLTVV.

The rearrangement uses TRBV28 and TRBJ2-3; TRBD1 agrees at 9 bases. The CDR3 has 16 amino acids. Trimming cost V 1 base and J 9 bases; bases outside gene matches: 11. Per the germline V gene, CDR1 is MDHEN and CDR2 is SYDVKM. The CDR3 spells CASSLSLWTGVSTQYF. CDR3 sequence (DNA): TGTGCCAGCAGTTTATCCCTTTGGACAGGGGTGTCCACGCAGTATTTT. The variable domain in full, with the rest retrieved from reference TRBV28 and TRBJ2-3, is DVKVTQSSRYLVKRTGEKVFLECVQDMDHENMFWYRQDPGLGLRLIYFSYDVKMKEKGDIPEGYSVSREKKERFSLILESASTNQTSMYLCASSLSLWTGVSTQYFGPGTRLTVL.

V and J are TRBV6-6 and TRBJ1-5; D gene unclear. Between the trimmed V and J ends, which lost 5 bases and 1 base, there was a span of 9 bases. The CDR3 length is 14 residues. Germline V CDR1 and CDR2: MNHNY, SVGAGI (reference sequence). The CDR3 protein is CASSPGRSNQPQHF. The CDR3 nucleotides are TGTGCCAGCAGTCCCGGACGCAGCAATCAGCCCCAGCATTTT.

The chain joins TRBV4-2 to TRBJ2-7; perhaps TRBD2 as D (5 bases). The germline V and J ends were trimmed by 0 bases and 0 bases, with 12 bases remaining between them. CDR1 is LGHNA, CDR2 YNFKEQ, per germline. The CDR3 runs 16 residues. The CDR3 spells CASSQDRGESSYEQYF. CDR3 bases: TGTGCCAGCAGCCAAGATCGGGGAGAAAGCTCCTACGAGCAGTACTTC.

CDR3 sequence (DNA): TGTGCCACCTGGGACAGGGAGCCAGAGACCCAGTACTTC. Its translation is CATWDREPETQYF. The chain recombines TRBV10-3 with TRBJ2-5, with 9 bases that match TRBD1. V was clipped by 10 bases and J by 4 bases; unmatched bases: 7. Germline CDR1 and CDR2: ENHRY and SYGVKD. This CDR3 comprises 13 residues.

The rearrangement joins TRBV29-1 to TRBJ2-7; D is perhaps TRBD2 (6 bases). The CDR3 contains 14 residues. Trimming took 6 bases from V and 0 from J, leaving 15 bases between them. CDR1 is SQVTM, CDR2 ANQGSEA, per germline. The chain's CDR3 is CSVALAHSSYEQYF. The DNA of the CDR3 is TGCAGCGTCGCCCTAGCGCATAGCTCCTACGAGCAGTACTTC.

The V gene is TRBV18, the J gene TRBJ2-1; 12 bases align to TRBD1. CDR1 is KGHSH, CDR2 LQKENI, per germline. This CDR3 is built from 15 residues. V dropped 3 bases and J dropped 8; count of bases not matched to a gene: 5. DNA for the CDR3: TGTGCCAGCTCACCTACCGGGACAGGGGGCTATGAGCAGTTCTTC. Translating it yields CASSPTGTGGYEQFF. Full variable domain (outside the CDR3, taken from reference TRBV18 and TRBJ2-1): NAGVMQNPRHLVRRRGQEARLRCSPMKGHSHVYWYRQLPEEGLKFMVYLQKENIIDESGMPKERFSAEFPKEGPSILRIQQVVRGDSAAYFCASSPTGTGGYEQFFGPGTRLTVL.

Only a few counts were recorded for this clone. The rearrangement uses TRBV28 and TRBJ1-2, with D uncertain. Germline CDR1 and CDR2: MDHEN and SYDVKM. The V end lost 6 bases, the J end lost 0 bases, and 5 bases lay between the germline ends. The CDR3 runs to 12 residues. The CDR3 nucleotides read TGTGCCAGCAGGGAAGCTAACTATGGCTACACCTTC. This codes for CASREANYGYTF.

The chain links TRBV29-1 to TRBJ2-1; unclear D gene. The CDR3 is made up of 12 amino acids. Germline values: CDR1 SQVTM, CDR2 ANQGSEA. V was pared by 4 bases and J by 10 bases, with 14 bases between. The CDR3: CSVGSTKQEQFF. The DNA for the CDR3 is TGCAGCGTTGGGTCCACCAAACAAGAGCAGTTCTTC.

The CDR3 protein is CASSFTRDAGEQYF. CDR3 sequence (DNA): TGTGCCAGCAGTTTCACCAGGGATGCTGGCGAGCAGTACTTC. The chain employs TRBV11-2 and TRBJ2-7; TRBD1 is a possible D gene (5 bases). The CDR3 spans 14 residues. Germline CDR1 and CDR2: SGHAT and FQNNGV. Trimming stripped 6 bases from V and 6 bases from J, with 18 bases between.

This clone showed up just a few times. V is TRBV4-1 and J is TRBJ2-5; no reliable D call. The CDR3 spans 16 residues. V shed 4 bases and J shed 2 bases, with 17 bases lying between them. Germline-derived CDR1 and CDR2 are MGHRA and YSYEKL. In DNA, the CDR3 is TGCGCCAGCAGCCTGGATATGACTCGCCGACAAGAGACCCAGTACTTC. It codes for CASSLDMTRRQETQYF.

The sample holds a few counts of this clone. This chain connects TRBV28 to TRBJ1-5, with a weak D call TRBD1 (5 bases). Germline V gives CDR1 MDHEN, CDR2 SYDVKM. The CDR3 runs to 16 residues. Trimming left V 6 bases short and J 0 bases short, with 15 bases between. CDR3 in amino acids: CASSHNRPYSNQPQHF. The CDR3 nucleotides are TGTGCCAGCAGCCACAACAGGCCTTATAGCAATCAGCCCCAGCATTTT.

V and J are TRBV5-4 and TRBJ1-2; D unresolved. The CDR3 is 12 amino acids. Germline CDR1 SGHNT, CDR2 YYREEE (reference sequence). V was cut by 3 bases and J by 0 bases, with 3 bases left in between. The CDR3 protein is CASSSPNYGYTF. The CDR3 DNA is TGTGCCAGCAGCTCGCCTAACTATGGCTACACCTTC. Full variable domain (outside the CDR3, taken from reference TRBV5-4 and TRBJ1-2): ETGVTQSPTHLIKTRGQQVTLRCSSQSGHNTVSWYQQALGQGPQFIFQYYREEENGRGNFPPRFSGLQFPNYSSELNVNALELDDSALYLCASSSPNYGYTFGSGTRLTVV.